The 3 T cell receptor beta chains below were found in one sample sequenced in a study of vaccination and CD4 T cells after COVID-19. The Oncomine TCR Beta short-read assay was applied to DNA of cultured CD4+ T cells. TCRdb itself ran the PCR reads through MiXCR, one entry per CDR3 protein. The sample has about 7,700 distinct CDR3 sequences; around two thirds are singletons. Treatment here: 10-day PBMC culture with coronavirus spike peptide pools or control peptides (ViraFEST assay). No antigen has been assigned to these receptors. The specimen was CD4+ T cells from blood, cultured in vitro. The receptors were sampled from a human donor who had recovered from COVID-19.

This clonotype was detected only a few times. V usage is TRBV6-1 and J usage is TRBJ2-2; D may be TRBD1 (5 bases). Germline CDR1 is MNHNS and CDR2 is SASEGT. The CDR3 spans 14 residues. V was clipped by 6 bases and J by 1 base, with 9 bases between them. Here the CDR3 reads CASRTAMNTGELFF. The CDR3 DNA reads TGTGCCAGCAGGACAGCCATGAACACCGGGGAGCTGTTTTTT.

The V gene is TRBV4-1, the J gene TRBJ1-6, with D maybe TRBD1 (5 bases). V lost 0 bases to trimming and J lost 11 bases, with 11 bases between them. CDR1 and CDR2 from the germline V gene are MGHRA and YSYEKL. The CDR3 contains 14 residues. CDR3 sequence: CASSQEGLGTPLHF. The CDR3 nucleotides read TGCGCCAGCAGCCAAGAGGGGCTTGGGACACCCCTCCACTTT.

This clonotype turned up a few times. This sequence joins TRBV19 and TRBJ2-5; possibly TRBD1 for D (6 bases). V lost 5 bases, J lost 4 bases, and 17 bases lay in between. Germline V gene lookup returns CDR1 LNHDA and CDR2 SQIVND (reference sequence). CDR3 length: 15 amino acids. The CDR3 coding sequence is TGTGCCAGTAGTCTAAGTCAGGGGAGCGGAGAGACCCAGTACTTC. As protein: CASSLSQGSGETQYF.